The rows below give T cell receptor beta chains drawn from one sample of a study of shared clonotypes between healthy human individuals. The data were produced by immunoSEQ multiplex PCR, yet TCRdb's version contains in-frame clones alone and is incomplete. The profile covers approximately 2.1 million clones, with 90% to 95% appearing a single time and 0.39% taken by the ten largest. Sequencing used naive CD4+ T cells from PBMCs. The origin of the receptors is a man between 18 and 29 years old in good health. Some clones in this sample may be carry-over from other donors' samples. The CDR3 runs from the conserved cysteine through the conserved F or W. Fields, in order: clone size, D gene, V gene, J gene, CDR3 protein, CDR3 DNA. A D gene is named only where the DNA matches it firmly. Not every row has a clone size; where given, it reads once, few, many or a size class.

NA	NA	TRBV23-1	TRBJ2-7	CAKKRGESYEQYF	TGCGCCAAAAAGAGGGGGGAGTCCTACGAGCAGTACTTC
NA	NA	TRBV4-2	TRBJ1-4	CASSQGQGGEKLFF	TGTGCCAGCAGCCAGGGGCAGGGTGGGGAAAAACTGTTTTTT
NA	NA	TRBV10-1	TRBJ2-1	CASEDRSSYNEQFF	TGCGCCAGTGAAGACAGGAGCTCCTACAATGAGCAGTTCTTC
NA	NA	TRBV28	TRBJ1-3	CASRRVNGNTIYF	TGTGCCAGCCGTCGGGTAAATGGAAACACCATATATTTT
NA	NA	TRBV28	TRBJ2-1	CASTEIKGFYNEQFF	TGTGCCAGCACCGAAATAAAGGGGTTTTACAATGAGCAGTTCTTC
NA	NA	TRBV5-1	TRBJ1-1	CASSSGVMNTEAFF	TGCGCCAGCAGCTCGGGGGTAATGAACACTGAAGCTTTCTTT
once	TRBD1	TRBV5-1	TRBJ1-4	CASSWGQGAGKKLFF	TGCGCCAGCAGCTGGGGACAGGGGGCAGGGAAAAAACTGTTTTTT
NA	NA	TRBV28	TRBJ2-5	CASSLYGTRHVQETQYF	TGTGCCAGCAGTTTGTACGGGACCCGCCACGTTCAAGAGACCCAGTACTTC
NA	TRBD1	TRBV25-1	TRBJ2-6	CASSEWTGEFSGANVLTF	TGTGCCAGCAGTGAATGGACAGGGGAGTTCTCTGGGGCCAACGTCCTGACTTTC
NA	NA	TRBV29-1	TRBJ2-3	CSVDPRGTDTQYF	TGCAGCGTTGACCCCAGGGGCACAGATACGCAGTATTTT
NA	TRBD2	TRBV9	TRBJ2-5	CASSVAVGASGEETQYF	TGTGCCAGCAGCGTAGCGGTCGGGGCTAGCGGAGAAGAGACCCAGTACTTC
NA	NA	TRBV2	TRBJ2-2	CASTLGRAGTGELFF	TGTGCCAGCACCTTGGGACGGGCGGGCACCGGGGAGCTGTTTTTT
NA	TRBD1	TRBV27	TRBJ1-5	CASSRSGDRDNQPQHF	TGTGCCAGCAGCCGGTCGGGGGACAGAGATAATCAGCCCCAGCATTTT
NA	TRBD2	TRBV7-2	TRBJ2-1	CASSLPVLAHEQFF	TGTGCCAGCAGCCTACCGGTACTAGCGCATGAGCAGTTCTTC
NA	TRBD2	TRBV2	TRBJ2-2	CASSERLAGTGELFF	TGTGCCAGCAGTGAAAGACTAGCGGGGACCGGGGAGCTGTTTTTT
NA	NA	TRBV9	TRBJ1-1	CASSAGHWNTEAFF	TGTGCCAGCAGCGCGGGACATTGGAACACTGAAGCTTTCTTT
NA	NA	TRBV5-1	TRBJ1-4	CASSLTGTTNEKLFF	TGCGCCAGCAGCTTGACCGGGACAACTAATGAAAAACTGTTTTTT